Presented here are 14 T cell receptor beta chains from one specimen sequenced in a study of T-cell memory formation after mild COVID-19. Via MiXCR, TCRdb re-called the 5' RACE reads, giving one row per CDR3 protein. The sample shows about 260,000 distinct CDR3 sequences, 16% of them seen only once. Sequencing was performed on PBMCs or a T cell subset sorted from them (not recorded which). The receptors shown here come from a young man who had mild COVID-19 (a few samples of this study predate the infection). Cell type and time point are not known.

Many counts were recorded for this clonotype. The rearrangement links TRBV29-1 to TRBJ2-5; perhaps TRBD2 as D (5 bases). The CDR3 is 12 residues long. CDR1 is SQVTM and CDR2 is ANQGSEA in the germline V gene. Trimming pared 4 bases from V and 1 base from J, leaving 7 bases between. CDR3 in DNA: TGCAGCGTTGGGAGGAGCCAAGAGACCCAGTACTTC. The encoded protein is CSVGRSQETQYF.

This clonotype has a handful of counts. This chain joins TRBV11-3 and TRBJ2-7; no reliable D call. The CDR3 has 14 amino acids. CDR1 is SGHNT and CDR2 is YENEEA in the germline V gene. V was trimmed by 5 bases and J by 5 bases, leaving 16 bases between them. CDR3 DNA: TGTGCCAGCAGCCGAACCGACGGATCCCACGAGCAGTACTTC. As protein: CASSRTDGSHEQYF.

In its sample, this clonotype was seen a few times. CDR3 region: CASSLGGGAGNQPQHF. The CDR3 DNA sequence: TGTGCCAGCAGCTTAGGAGGTGGCGCGGGAAATCAGCCCCAGCATTTT. The chain joins TRBV7-2 to TRBJ1-5; no clear D gene. V was clipped by 1 base and J by 4 bases, with 14 bases between them. Germline V gene data show CDR1 as SGHTA and CDR2 as FQGNSA. This CDR3 is built from 16 residues.

In its sample, this clonotype was seen a few times. The chain couples TRBV5-6 to TRBJ2-6; perhaps TRBD1 as D (5 bases). Per germline, CDR1 SGHDT and CDR2 YYEEEE. The CDR3 sequence is 16 residues long. V was clipped by 5 bases and J by 7 bases, with 19 bases between them. CDR3 amino acids: CASSSLDRLGANVLTF. CDR3 coding DNA: TGTGCCAGCAGTTCCTTAGACAGACTGGGAGCCAACGTCCTGACTTTC.

The CDR3 DNA reads TGCGCCAGCAGCTTGGGGACAGGGACCACTGAAGCTTTCTTT. Amino acids: CASSLGTGTTEAFF. The gene calls are TRBV5-1 and TRBJ1-1, with 8 bases that match TRBD1. Germline V lookup: CDR1 SGHRS, CDR2 YFSETQ. V dropped 0 bases and J dropped 4; count of bases not matched to a gene: 2. The CDR3 extends over 14 amino acids.

Ten or more counts support this clonotype. This chain joins TRBV7-2 and TRBJ2-1; D might be TRBD1 (5 bases). The CDR3 covers 14 residues. In germline, CDR1 is SGHTA, CDR2 FQGNSA. The V end was cut by 5 bases, the J end by 7 bases, with 15 bases between. The CDR3 DNA sequence: TGTGCCAGCAGCCCCAGGGTGATGGGAAATGAGCAGTTCTTC. This codes for CASSPRVMGNEQFF.

This clonotype was detected only a few times. The gene calls are TRBV27 and TRBJ2-5; TRBD1 matches at 9 bases. V shed 6 bases, J shed 5 bases, and the junction held 7 bases outside the gene matches. Per the germline V gene, CDR1 is MNHEY and CDR2 is SMNVEV (reference sequence). The CDR3 loop spans 14 amino acids. The CDR3 reads CASSRTGTGETQYF. In DNA, the CDR3 is TGTGCCAGCAGCCGAACCGGGACAGGGGAGACCCAGTACTTC.

The chain carries TRBV12-3 or TRBV12-4 and TRBJ2-2; no definite D call. The V end lost 5 bases, the J end lost 6 bases, and 13 bases lay between the germline ends. This CDR3 contains 14 residues. In nucleotides, the CDR3 is TGTGCCAGCAGTATATCCCGCCCGGCCGGGGAGCTGTTTTTT. It translates to CASSISRPAGELFF.

In its sample, this clonotype was seen once. V is TRBV2 and J is TRBJ2-5; D uncertain. CDR3 length equals 13 residues. V shed 5 bases and J shed 5 bases, with 12 bases lying between them. The germline V gene encodes CDR1 SNHLY and CDR2 FYNNEI. The CDR3 is CASSYLGSETQYF. CDR3 in DNA: TGTGCCAGCAGTTACTTGGGCTCGGAGACCCAGTACTTC.

This clonotype was recorded many times. V is TRBV12-3 or TRBV12-4 and J is TRBJ1-5; D is unresolved. The length of the CDR3 is 14 residues. Trimming pared 3 bases from V and 5 bases from J, leaving 11 bases between. CDR3 sequence: CASSFWGGDQPQHF. CDR3 sequence (DNA): TGTGCCAGCAGTTTTTGGGGAGGCGATCAGCCCCAGCATTTT.

The sample holds many counts of this clonotype. The gene calls are TRBV7-9 and TRBJ2-1; maybe TRBD1 (5 bases). CDR3 size: 14 residues. V gave up 4 bases and J gave up 7 bases, with 14 bases separating them. Germline CDR1 is SEHNR and CDR2 is FQNEAQ (reference sequence). The CDR3 sequence: CASSSPSTANEQFF. In DNA form, the CDR3 reads TGTGCCAGCAGCTCCCCGTCGACAGCAAATGAGCAGTTCTTC. Variable domain in full (rest from reference TRBV7-9 and TRBJ2-1): DTGVSQNPRHKITKRGQNVTFRCDPISEHNRLYWYRQTLGQGPEFLTYFQNEAQLEKSRLLSDRFSAERPKGSFSTLEIQRTEQGDSAMYLCASSSPSTANEQFFGPGTRLTVL.

This clonotype was seen at least ten times. The chain couples TRBV5-1 to TRBJ2-3, with D perhaps TRBD2 (5 bases). Germline V gene data show CDR1 as SGHRS and CDR2 as YFSETQ. The ends were cut back, 4 bases at V and 1 base at J, with 13 bases in the middle. The CDR3 runs to 15 residues. The CDR3 loop reads CASSPGIAGTDTQYF. The CDR3 DNA reads TGCGCCAGCAGCCCGGGGATCGCGGGCACAGATACGCAGTATTTT.

The rearrangement joins TRBV20-1 to TRBJ2-3, with 8 bases fitting TRBD2. Germline-derived CDR1 and CDR2 are DFQATT and SNEGSKA (reference sequence). The CDR3 is 16 amino acids. The J segment lost 4 bases and the V segment lost 5 bases, leaving 14 bases of the junction unmatched. CDR3 protein: CSAVVSRGASSDTQYF. Here the CDR3 DNA reads TGCAGTGCTGTCGTCTCGCGGGGGGCCAGCTCAGATACGCAGTATTTT.

This clonotype was counted a few times. This chain joins TRBV7-6 and TRBJ2-1, with D perhaps TRBD2 (6 bases). The V gene's germline CDR1 is SGHVS and CDR2 FNYEAQ. This CDR3 has 14 amino acids. Trimming took 5 bases from V and 2 from J, leaving 10 bases between them. CDR3 loop: CASSPGGTYNEQFF. The CDR3 bases are TGTGCCAGCAGCCCCGGGGGTACCTACAATGAGCAGTTCTTC.